The entry that follows covers one T cell receptor beta chain sequence. This CDR3 has 15 residues. After removal of 4 bases from V and 4 bases from J, the junction contained 5 bases not matched to a gene. Germline values: CDR1 MRHNA, CDR2 SNTAGT. The data originate from a study of control samples from healthy donors and cancer patients. This table comes from immunoSEQ multiplex PCR, and its TCRdb copy is limited to in-frame clones, with some not included. The sample lists roughly 80,000 clones; 89% were seen once. The chain couples TRBV6-4 to TRBJ2-1; 9 bases map to TRBD1. The sample comprised blood. The TCR originated in a man over 45 in good health. In DNA form, the CDR3 reads TGTGCCAGCAGTGCGACAGGGGGGGCTTACAATGAGCAGTTCTTC. It specifies CASSATGGAYNEQFF.